The rows below give T cell receptor beta chains drawn from one sample of a study of T cell responses to AZD1222 COVID-19 vaccine. Sequenced by immunoSEQ multiplex PCR; TCRdb stores in-frame clones only, minus some. This table holds approximately 99,000 clones, about 89% found once. The sample here was peripheral blood, taken 28 days after the second AZD1222 dose. All receptors come from an adult who received the AZD1222 COVID-19 vaccine. Each CDR3 is given with its conserved first and last residue. A D gene is named only where the DNA matches it firmly. Size is omitted from some rows. Given values are once, few, many or a class for expanded clones.

len: 15; d_gene: NA; abundance: NA; v_gene: TRBV28; j_gene: TRBJ2-6; CDR3aa: CASSLYGSGANVLTF; CDR3nt: TGTGCCAGCAGTTTATATGGATCCGGGGCCAACGTCCTGACTTTC
len: 14; d_gene: NA; abundance: NA; v_gene: TRBV3-1/TRBV3-2; j_gene: TRBJ1-2; CDR3aa: CASSQAQGSYGYTF; CDR3nt: TGTGCCAGCAGCCAAGCTCAGGGGAGCTATGGCTACACCTTC
len: 16; d_gene: NA; abundance: NA; v_gene: TRBV3-1/TRBV3-2; j_gene: TRBJ2-3; CDR3aa: CASSRMGGRGTDTQYF; CDR3nt: TGTGCCAGCAGCCGGATGGGGGGTAGGGGCACAGATACGCAGTATTTT
len: 13; d_gene: TRBD1; abundance: once; v_gene: TRBV27; j_gene: TRBJ1-1; CDR3aa: CASRGQGSWDAFF; CDR3nt: TGTGCCAGCAGAGGACAGGGGTCATGGGATGCTTTCTTT
len: 13; d_gene: NA; abundance: NA; v_gene: TRBV6-2/TRBV6-3; j_gene: TRBJ1-6; CDR3aa: CASSYGQSEPLHF; CDR3nt: TGTGCCAGCAGTTATGGCCAATCCGAGCCCCTCCACTTT
len: 14; d_gene: NA; abundance: NA; v_gene: TRBV29-1; j_gene: TRBJ1-1; CDR3aa: CSAPSLISGTEAFF; CDR3nt: TGCAGCGCCCCATCCCTCATTTCGGGCACTGAAGCTTTCTTT
len: 13; d_gene: NA; abundance: NA; v_gene: TRBV19; j_gene: TRBJ2-3; CDR3aa: CASNGGRGDTQYF; CDR3nt: TGTGCCAGTAACGGGGGGCGAGGAGATACGCAGTATTTT
len: 16; d_gene: NA; abundance: NA; v_gene: TRBV6-5; j_gene: TRBJ1-2; CDR3aa: CASSYSTGGTNYGYTF; CDR3nt: TGTGCCAGCAGTTACTCGACGGGCGGAACTAACTATGGCTACACCTTC
len: 18; d_gene: NA; abundance: once; v_gene: TRBV3-1/TRBV3-2; j_gene: TRBJ2-6; CDR3aa: CASSQEAAGISGANVLTF; CDR3nt: TGTGCCAGCAGCCAAGAGGCGGCAGGGATCTCTGGGGCCAACGTCCTGACTTTC
len: 18; d_gene: TRBD2; abundance: NA; v_gene: TRBV28; j_gene: TRBJ2-7; CDR3aa: CASSLRPGTSGRVYEQYF; CDR3nt: TGTGCCAGCAGTTTACGTCCCGGGACTAGCGGGAGGGTCTACGAGCAGTACTTC
len: 14; d_gene: TRBD1; abundance: NA; v_gene: TRBV5-6; j_gene: TRBJ1-4; CDR3aa: CASSLKGAGEKLFF; CDR3nt: TGTGCCAGCAGCTTGAAGGGGGCGGGAGAAAAACTGTTTTTT
len: 18; d_gene: TRBD2; abundance: NA; v_gene: TRBV6-2/TRBV6-3; j_gene: TRBJ2-1; CDR3aa: CASSATSGRAYRYNEQFF; CDR3nt: TGTGCCAGCAGTGCGACTAGCGGGAGGGCCTATCGCTACAATGAGCAGTTCTTC
len: 14; d_gene: TRBD1; abundance: NA; v_gene: TRBV28; j_gene: TRBJ1-2; CDR3aa: CASSGQGEGYGYTF; CDR3nt: TGTGCCAGCAGTGGACAGGGGGAGGGCTATGGCTACACCTTC
len: 14; d_gene: NA; abundance: NA; v_gene: TRBV11-2; j_gene: TRBJ2-7; CDR3aa: CASSLDTGLHEQYF; CDR3nt: TGTGCCAGCAGCCTGGATACGGGGCTCCACGAGCAGTACTTC
len: 14; d_gene: TRBD2; abundance: NA; v_gene: TRBV9; j_gene: TRBJ2-5; CDR3aa: CASSATSGSETQYF; CDR3nt: TGTGCCAGCAGCGCGACTAGCGGGAGCGAGACCCAGTACTTC
len: 12; d_gene: NA; abundance: NA; v_gene: TRBV28; j_gene: TRBJ1-2; CDR3aa: CASRENRGGYTF; CDR3nt: TGTGCCAGCAGGGAGAACAGAGGAGGCTACACCTTC
len: 17; d_gene: NA; abundance: NA; v_gene: TRBV28; j_gene: TRBJ1-6; CDR3aa: CASSPGQRRAYNSPLHF; CDR3nt: TGTGCCAGCAGCCCTGGACAGCGGCGCGCCTATAATTCACCCCTCCACTTT
len: 15; d_gene: TRBD1; abundance: NA; v_gene: TRBV19; j_gene: TRBJ1-2; CDR3aa: CASTSGGGGNYGYTF; CDR3nt: TGTGCCAGTACCTCGGGAGGGGGCGGCAACTATGGCTACACCTTC
len: 16; d_gene: NA; abundance: NA; v_gene: TRBV13; j_gene: TRBJ2-1; CDR3aa: CASSFRPGRSYNEQFF; CDR3nt: TGTGCCAGCAGCTTTCGACCGGGCCGTTCCTACAATGAGCAGTTCTTC
len: 16; d_gene: TRBD1; abundance: few; v_gene: TRBV24-1; j_gene: TRBJ2-5; CDR3aa: CATSDPTGQGKETQYF; CDR3nt: TGTGCCACCAGTGACCCCACGGGACAGGGGAAAGAGACCCAGTACTTC
len: 16; d_gene: NA; abundance: NA; v_gene: TRBV5-1; j_gene: TRBJ2-3; CDR3aa: CASSLALRTGTDTQYF; CDR3nt: TGCGCCAGCAGCTTGGCCCTCCGCACCGGGACAGATACGCAGTATTTT
len: 13; d_gene: NA; abundance: NA; v_gene: TRBV6-5; j_gene: TRBJ1-2; CDR3aa: CASSYSGNYGYTF; CDR3nt: TGTGCCAGCAGTTACTCGGGCAACTATGGCTACACCTTC
len: 15; d_gene: TRBD2; abundance: NA; v_gene: TRBV7-2; j_gene: TRBJ2-5; CDR3aa: CASSFASGSLETQYF; CDR3nt: TGTGCCAGCAGCTTCGCTAGCGGGAGTCTGGAGACCCAGTACTTC
len: 16; d_gene: NA; abundance: NA; v_gene: TRBV6-4; j_gene: TRBJ2-1; CDR3aa: CASSARGSASYNEQFF; CDR3nt: TGTGCCAGCAGTGCAAGGGGTTCGGCCTCCTACAATGAGCAGTTCTTC
len: 18; d_gene: NA; abundance: NA; v_gene: TRBV27; j_gene: TRBJ2-2; CDR3aa: CASSFLGSAGPHTGELFF; CDR3nt: TGTGCCAGCAGTTTTTTAGGCTCTGCGGGACCGCACACCGGGGAGCTGTTTTTT
len: 15; d_gene: TRBD2; abundance: NA; v_gene: TRBV13; j_gene: TRBJ2-7; CDR3aa: CASSTRLAGGYEQYF; CDR3nt: TGTGCCAGCAGCACCCGACTAGCGGGAGGTTACGAGCAGTACTTC
len: 15; d_gene: TRBD2; abundance: NA; v_gene: TRBV25-1; j_gene: TRBJ2-7; CDR3aa: CASSGGLAVYNEQYF; CDR3nt: TGTGCCAGCAGTGGAGGACTAGCGGTTTATAACGAGCAGTACTTC
len: 13; d_gene: NA; abundance: NA; v_gene: TRBV29-1; j_gene: TRBJ1-6; CDR3aa: CSVGEQDNSPLHF; CDR3nt: TGCAGCGTTGGGGAGCAGGATAATTCACCCCTCCACTTT
len: 14; d_gene: NA; abundance: few; v_gene: TRBV18; j_gene: TRBJ1-5; CDR3aa: CASSQVGGDQPQHF; CDR3nt: TGTGCCAGCTCACAGGTGGGCGGGGATCAGCCCCAGCATTTT
len: 16; d_gene: NA; abundance: NA; v_gene: TRBV6-6; j_gene: TRBJ1-1; CDR3aa: CASSYQKGRGRTEAFF; CDR3nt: TGTGCCAGCAGTTACCAAAAGGGACGGGGGAGGACTGAAGCTTTCTTT
len: 15; d_gene: NA; abundance: NA; v_gene: TRBV5-1; j_gene: TRBJ1-1; CDR3aa: CASSLGGEWNTEAFF; CDR3nt: TGCGCCAGCAGCTTGGGAGGGGAGTGGAACACTGAAGCTTTCTTT
len: 15; d_gene: TRBD1; abundance: once; v_gene: TRBV18; j_gene: TRBJ1-2; CDR3aa: CASSPSQGADYGYTF; CDR3nt: TGTGCCAGCTCACCATCACAGGGGGCCGACTATGGCTACACCTTC
len: 13; d_gene: NA; abundance: NA; v_gene: TRBV27; j_gene: TRBJ2-2; CDR3aa: CASSLTNTGELFF; CDR3nt: TGTGCCAGCAGTTTAACTAACACCGGGGAGCTGTTTTTT
len: 14; d_gene: NA; abundance: few; v_gene: TRBV7-8; j_gene: TRBJ2-5; CDR3aa: CASSPRLGSETQYF; CDR3nt: TGTGCCAGCAGCCCCAGACTGGGGAGCGAGACCCAGTACTTC
len: 15; d_gene: NA; abundance: NA; v_gene: TRBV6-5; j_gene: TRBJ2-7; CDR3aa: CASNPSRRSGYEQYF; CDR3nt: TGTGCCAGCAACCCCTCCCGTCGTAGCGGCTACGAGCAGTACTTC
len: 13; d_gene: NA; abundance: NA; v_gene: TRBV30; j_gene: TRBJ1-1; CDR3aa: CAWNRRGNTEAFF; CDR3nt: TGTGCCTGGAACAGAAGAGGTAACACTGAAGCTTTCTTT
len: 21; d_gene: NA; abundance: NA; v_gene: TRBV19; j_gene: TRBJ2-5; CDR3aa: CASSTEKATSPPTALQETQYF; CDR3nt: TGTGCCAGTAGTACCGAAAAAGCGACCAGCCCACCCACGGCCTTACAAGAGACCCAGTACTTC
len: 13; d_gene: NA; abundance: once; v_gene: TRBV12-3/TRBV12-4; j_gene: TRBJ1-2; CDR3aa: CASSFGQGRGYTF; CDR3nt: TGTGCCAGCAGTTTTGGGCAGGGAAGAGGCTACACCTTC
len: 12; d_gene: NA; abundance: NA; v_gene: TRBV30; j_gene: TRBJ1-6; CDR3aa: CAWSGPNSPLHF; CDR3nt: TGTGCCTGGAGCGGCCCGAATTCACCCCTCCACTTT
len: 13; d_gene: NA; abundance: NA; v_gene: TRBV19; j_gene: TRBJ2-3; CDR3aa: CASKQESTDTQYF; CDR3nt: TGTGCCAGTAAACAGGAAAGCACAGATACGCAGTATTTT
len: 15; d_gene: TRBD2; abundance: NA; v_gene: TRBV4-3; j_gene: TRBJ2-7; CDR3aa: CASSQGTSGNGEQYF; CDR3nt: TGCGCCAGCAGCCAGGGGACTAGCGGGAATGGCGAGCAGTACTTC
len: 14; d_gene: TRBD1; abundance: NA; v_gene: TRBV9; j_gene: TRBJ2-2; CDR3aa: CASREQGAAGELFF; CDR3nt: TGTGCCAGCAGGGAGCAGGGGGCCGCCGGGGAGCTGTTTTTT
len: 14; d_gene: NA; abundance: NA; v_gene: TRBV2; j_gene: TRBJ2-7; CDR3aa: CASSGLGGVVEQYF; CDR3nt: TGTGCCAGCAGTGGACTAGGGGGAGTGGTCGAGCAGTACTTC
len: 14; d_gene: NA; abundance: NA; v_gene: TRBV28; j_gene: TRBJ2-2; CDR3aa: CASSFSLVTGELFF; CDR3nt: TGTGCCAGCAGTTTCTCACTTGTCACCGGGGAGCTGTTTTTT
len: 13; d_gene: NA; abundance: NA; v_gene: TRBV10-3; j_gene: TRBJ1-1; CDR3aa: CAITEQGHTEAFF; CDR3nt: TGTGCCATCACGGAACAGGGACACACTGAAGCTTTCTTT
len: 13; d_gene: TRBD1; abundance: NA; v_gene: TRBV4-1; j_gene: TRBJ2-1; CDR3aa: CASSGGQDNEQFF; CDR3nt: TGCGCCAGCAGCGGGGGACAGGACAATGAGCAGTTCTTC
len: 16; d_gene: TRBD1; abundance: NA; v_gene: TRBV27; j_gene: TRBJ2-1; CDR3aa: CASSFPRQGAYNEQFF; CDR3nt: TGTGCCAGCAGTTTCCCCAGACAGGGGGCTTACAATGAGCAGTTCTTC
len: 15; d_gene: NA; abundance: NA; v_gene: TRBV9; j_gene: TRBJ1-2; CDR3aa: CASSVGWSFFYGYTF; CDR3nt: TGTGCCAGCAGCGTAGGGTGGAGCTTTTTCTATGGCTACACCTTC
len: 16; d_gene: NA; abundance: NA; v_gene: TRBV3-1/TRBV3-2; j_gene: TRBJ2-5; CDR3aa: CASSPRVGGDQETQYF; CDR3nt: TGTGCCAGCAGCCCCCGCGTGGGCGGGGATCAAGAGACCCAGTACTTC
len: 14; d_gene: NA; abundance: NA; v_gene: TRBV28; j_gene: TRBJ2-3; CDR3aa: CASSFSGDADTQYF; CDR3nt: TGTGCCAGCAGTTTCTCCGGCGACGCAGATACGCAGTATTTT
len: 16; d_gene: TRBD2; abundance: NA; v_gene: TRBV5-1; j_gene: TRBJ2-1; CDR3aa: CASSFTSGSLSRGKFF; CDR3nt: TGCGCCAGCAGCTTCACTAGCGGGAGCCTCTCTAGGGGCAAGTTCTTC
len: 15; d_gene: NA; abundance: once; v_gene: TRBV7-2; j_gene: TRBJ1-6; CDR3aa: CASSPLTTSNSPLHF; CDR3nt: TGTGCCAGCAGCCCCCTCACAACCTCTAATTCACCCCTCCACTTT
len: 17; d_gene: TRBD2; abundance: NA; v_gene: TRBV11-2; j_gene: TRBJ2-5; CDR3aa: CASSLGPAGGPWETQYF; CDR3nt: TGTGCCAGCAGCTTAGGGCCAGCGGGAGGGCCATGGGAGACCCAGTACTTC
len: 16; d_gene: TRBD2; abundance: NA; v_gene: TRBV27; j_gene: TRBJ2-4; CDR3aa: CASSLGGREGRNIQYF; CDR3nt: TGTGCCAGCAGTTTGGGCGGGAGGGAAGGGAGAAACATTCAGTACTTC
len: 14; d_gene: TRBD2; abundance: NA; v_gene: TRBV5-1; j_gene: TRBJ2-1; CDR3aa: CASSLLAGYNEQFF; CDR3nt: TGCGCCAGCAGCTTGCTAGCGGGATACAATGAGCAGTTCTTC
len: 14; d_gene: TRBD2; abundance: NA; v_gene: TRBV7-9; j_gene: TRBJ2-2; CDR3aa: CASQTGGNTGELFF; CDR3nt: TGTGCCAGCCAGACGGGGGGGAACACCGGGGAGCTGTTTTTT
len: 14; d_gene: NA; abundance: NA; v_gene: TRBV3-1/TRBV3-2; j_gene: TRBJ2-7; CDR3aa: CASSPRGWTYEQYF; CDR3nt: TGTGCCAGCAGCCCTAGAGGTTGGACCTACGAGCAGTACTTC